The 16 T cell receptor beta chains presented below share a single source sample, sequenced in a study of T-cell reconstitution after alpha-beta-depleted transplantation in children. Unique molecular identifiers were used to barcode this TCRbeta library. TCRdb processed the PCR reads anew with MiXCR; each CDR3 protein has one entry. The sample includes approximately 520,000 distinct CDR3 sequences, approximately 10% seen only once; the top ten take around 15%. Here the sequenced sample was PBMCs, mostly from graft donor cells, taken 180 days after TCRalphabeta/CD19-depleted stem cell transplant. The receptors stem from a female patient aged 2-10 years who had a stem cell transplant for aplastic anemia, so the T cells may come from the graft donor.

The genes are TRBV27 and TRBJ1-1; unclear D gene. Germline CDR1 and CDR2: MNHEY and SMNVEV (reference sequence). V was shortened by 4 bases and J by 3 bases, with 15 bases between the two germline ends. The CDR3 loop spans 15 amino acids. In nucleotides, the CDR3 is TGTGCCAGCAGTTATTCCTATTTCGGGGACACTGAAGCTTTCTTT. Protein sequence: CASSYSYFGDTEAFF.

The CDR3 nucleotides read TGTGCCAGCAGCTCCACGGATAATTCGCCCTACAATGAGCAGTTCTTC. Its translation is CASSSTDNSPYNEQFF. The V call is TRBV13, the J call TRBJ2-1, with unresolved D. Trimming removed 4 bases at V and 2 bases at J, with 15 bases between. This CDR3 region has 16 residues. Germline-derived CDR1 and CDR2 are PRHDT and FYEKMQ (reference sequence).

There are a few counts of this clonotype. The V and J genes are TRBV27 and TRBJ2-2; 12 bases fit TRBD1. Trimming cost V 5 bases and J 6 bases; bases outside gene matches: 7. This CDR3 region has 16 residues. Looked up from germline, CDR1 is MNHEY and CDR2 is SMNVEV (reference sequence). The CDR3: CASSPVGTGGPGELFF. CDR3 sequence (DNA): TGTGCCAGCAGTCCCGTCGGGACAGGGGGCCCCGGGGAGCTGTTTTTT.

This clonotype showed up many times. V and J are TRBV7-2 and TRBJ2-7; D might be TRBD1 (5 bases). CDR1 SGHTA and CDR2 FQGNSA come from the germline V gene. Between the trimmed V and J ends, which lost 3 bases and 0 bases, there was a span of 9 bases. The CDR3 spans 14 residues. This chain's CDR3 is CASSLTDFSYEQYF. The CDR3 nucleotides read TGTGCCAGCAGCTTGACAGATTTCTCCTACGAGCAGTACTTC.

This clonotype was counted at least ten times. For the CDR3, the DNA is TGCGCCAGCAGCCAAGACTCTACTACCAATACGCAGTATTTT. It specifies CASSQDSTTNTQYF. The rearrangement links TRBV4-3 to TRBJ2-3; D ambiguous. V lost 0 bases and J lost 7, with 11 bases in between. Germline V gene data show CDR1 as LGHNA and CDR2 as YSLEER. The CDR3 extends over 14 amino acids.

V is TRBV2 and J is TRBJ2-7, with 7 bases fitting TRBD1. V gave up 1 base and J gave up 2 bases; unmatched junction bases: 2. The CDR3 extends over 14 amino acids. Germline CDR1 and CDR2: SNHLY and FYNNEI. The CDR3: CASSEGTGPYEQYV. The CDR3 region has the DNA TGTGCCAGCAGTGAAGGGACAGGCCCCTACGAGCAGTACGTC.

The rearrangement joins TRBV28 to TRBJ1-1; D not certain. V was trimmed by 6 bases and J by 0 bases, leaving 14 bases between them. The CDR3 consists of 15 residues. Germline V CDR1 and CDR2: MDHEN, SYDVKM. DNA of the CDR3: TGTGCCAGCAGGGAGTCAGGAATCTTGAACACTGAAGCTTTCTTT. Amino acid sequence: CASRESGILNTEAFF.

The J gene is TRBJ1-2, the V gene TRBV6-1; 8 bases line up with TRBD1. With 5 bases clipped from V and 4 bases from J, the junction kept 6 bases outside the gene matches. Germline V lookup: CDR1 MNHNS, CDR2 SASEGT. The CDR3 sequence is 14 residues long. In nucleotides, the CDR3 is TGTGCCAGCAGTCCTTGGACAGGGAGCTATGGCTACACCTTC. Protein product: CASSPWTGSYGYTF.

CDR3 in amino acids: CASSQDWTDSYNEQFF. The CDR3 coding sequence is TGTGCCAGCAGCCAAGATTGGACAGACTCCTACAATGAGCAGTTCTTC. This sequence joins TRBV3-1 and TRBJ2-1; a weak D match, TRBD1 (6 bases). The V end was cut by 0 bases, the J end by 0 bases, with 9 bases between. Germline CDR1 is LGHDT and CDR2 is YNNKEL (reference sequence). CDR3 size: 16 residues.

This clonotype has a count of ten or more. The genes are TRBV20-1 and TRBJ1-2, with 8 bases fitting TRBD1. This CDR3 has 17 amino acids. With V trimmed by 3 bases and J by 6 bases, 18 bases remained unmatched. Per germline, CDR1 DFQATT and CDR2 SNEGSKA (reference sequence). CDR3: CSASMYSTGGTADGYTF. CDR3 nucleotide sequence: TGCAGTGCTAGTATGTATTCAACAGGGGGAACTGCGGATGGCTACACCTTC.

The genes are TRBV20-1 and TRBJ1-2, with 7 bases that match TRBD1. The V and J ends lost 0 bases and 4 bases, in that order; junction bases with no gene match: 5. Germline lookup yields CDR1 DFQATT and CDR2 SNEGSKA (reference sequence). The CDR3 length is 14 residues. The CDR3 sequence: CSARDSTGFYGYTF. The CDR3 DNA reads as TGCAGTGCTAGAGACTCGACAGGGTTCTATGGCTACACCTTC.

This rearrangement joins TRBV5-1 to TRBJ2-3; D gene unclear. V was clipped by 3 bases and J by 2 bases, with 10 bases between them. The CDR3 has 14 amino acids. In germline, CDR1 is SGHRS, CDR2 YFSETQ. The CDR3 DNA reads as TGCGCCAGCAGCTCGGACGCCTTCACAGATACGCAGTATTTT. Amino acids: CASSSDAFTDTQYF.

Ten or more counts support this clonotype. The gene calls are TRBV27 and TRBJ2-1; D gene uncertain. V dropped 4 bases and J dropped 0 bases, with 4 bases sitting between them. CDR1 is MNHEY, CDR2 SMNVEV, per germline (reference sequence). The CDR3 is 13 amino acids. The CDR3 DNA sequence: TGTGCCAGCAGTTCTAGCTCCTACAATGAGCAGTTCTTC. Translated, it gives CASSSSSYNEQFF.

This clonotype was observed at least ten times. This chain connects TRBV7-8 to TRBJ2-7; no clear D. CDR3 length: 15 amino acids. Per the germline V gene, CDR1 is SGHVS and CDR2 is FQNEAQ. Trimming took off 1 base at V and 4 bases at J, with 14 bases between the two ends. The CDR3 reads CASSLEAIAYYEQYF. The CDR3 DNA follows: TGTGCCAGCAGCTTAGAGGCGATCGCATATTACGAGCAGTACTTC.

This clonotype was recorded a few times. The chain employs TRBV20-1 and TRBJ2-1; TRBD2 matches 8 bases. V shed 3 bases and J 7 bases; nucleotides not matched to a gene: 8. This CDR3 region has 14 residues. CDR1 DFQATT and CDR2 SNEGSKA come from the germline V gene (reference sequence). The DNA for the CDR3 is TGCAGTGCTAGGGGCCTACTAGCGGCAAATGAGCAGTTCTTC. This sequence encodes CSARGLLAANEQFF.

This chain uses TRBV15 with TRBJ1-4; TRBD1 might be the D (5 bases). Germline assignment: CDR1 LNHNV and CDR2 YYDKDF (reference sequence). The germline V and J ends were trimmed by 3 bases and 7 bases, with 27 bases remaining between them. This CDR3 has 19 residues. The CDR3 coding sequence is TGTGCCACCAGCAGGGGCCTGGACACATTCTTTACGGGGGGTGAAAAACTGTTTTTT. Protein sequence: CATSRGLDTFFTGGEKLFF.